This TCR beta chain is drawn from a study of beta chain features in type 1 diabetes. Study outcomes and limitations: A pattern of fewer insertions and more deletions at VDJ junctions was seen in type 1 diabetes patients.

Concerning this clone: No antigen is known for it.

Germline trimming cut 3 bases from V and 3 bases from J; bases unmatched to any gene: 11. Germline CDR1 SGDLS, CDR2 YYNGEE. The CDR3 sequence is 17 residues long. As every portion of the isolated RNA was reverse transcribed, the sequencing read expressed TCRB transcripts. Using immunoSEQ multiplex PCR, the repertoire was profiled, and TCRdb retains in-frame clones only, with some absent. The sample has about 150,000 clones, 8.5% to 14% seen once. The origin of this receptor is a man aged 18 to 29 in good health. The genes are TRBV9 and TRBJ1-1; TRBD1 agrees at 10 bases. The sample consisted of central memory CD4+ T cells from blood. The CDR3 region has the DNA TGTGCCAGCAGCGGACAGGGGGCAGGAGCAGTTCACACTGAAGCTTTCTTT. It encodes CASSGQGAGAVHTEAFF.